The entry that follows covers one T cell receptor beta chain sequence. As yet, its antigen is unknown. Through a sample-barcoded 5' primer and a J-beta primer mix, a second PCR was run for roughly 6 to 12 cycles. Each CDR3 protein is one row after TCRdb ran MiXCR on the 5' RACE reads. Of more than 1,400,000 distinct CDR3 sequences listed, around 42% are singletons. This sample is part of a study of blood T cells in healthy people across ages. PBMCs, at least 6 million per sample, were isolated. Findings of the study overall: With unsorted PBMCs, a conclusive comparison of naive versus antigen-experienced cells was not possible.

The CDR3 runs to 17 residues. Trimming stripped 1 base from V and 7 bases from J, with 17 bases between. Germline V lookup: CDR1 SGHTA, CDR2 FQGNSA. This receptor was identified in a woman aged 18-29 years in good health. The chain has TRBV7-2 and TRBJ1-6; weak D call: TRBD1 (6 bases). Material: blood. The CDR3 protein is CASSLGWGGAENSPLHF. The CDR3 DNA is TGTGCCAGCAGCTTAGGGTGGGGGGGCGCTGAAAATTCACCCCTCCACTTT.